This TCR beta chain was captured in a study of shared clonotypes between healthy human individuals. Study overall: Each donor contributed plates that comprised three CD4 naive, three CD4 memory, two CD8 naive and one CD8 memory.

Repertoires were generated with immunoSEQ multiplex PCR, while TCRdb's copy carries only in-frame clones and drops some. The sample lists some 2,500,000 clones; 93% were seen once. Concerning this clone itself: The same CDR3 is also encoded by other DNA sequences in this sample.

Germline trimming cut 4 bases from V and 7 bases from J; bases unmatched to any gene: 3. Germline V gene lookup returns CDR1 SGHTA and CDR2 FQGNSA. The CDR3 runs 13 residues. The source is a man in his late teens or twenties in good health. Some clones in this sample may be carry-over from other donors' samples. Sequencing used naive CD4+ T cells from PBMCs. Sample subset: CD45RA+ positively selected. V and J are TRBV7-2 and TRBJ2-2; 7 bases are a match to TRBD2. The CDR3 sequence: CASSSWTSGELFF. CDR3 sequence (DNA): TGTGCCAGCAGCTCCTGGACTAGCGGGGAGCTGTTTTTT.